Detailed here is one TCR beta chain. The source of the sample is a study of blood T cell repertoires in COVID-19. On the study more broadly: Italy, Spain and the United States were the sources of the convalescent and acute COVID-19 samples. T cells, B-cell-depleted T cells, or PBMCs provided the cDNA or gDNA that served as material.

A Seattle source enrolled patients during active infection and followed them longitudinally. Trimming pared 3 bases from V and 5 bases from J, leaving 16 bases between. The germline V gene encodes CDR1 SGHNT and CDR2 YYREEE (reference sequence). This CDR3 spans 15 amino acids. Assay: immunoSEQ multiplex PCR; the TCRdb copy retains only in-frame clones and omits some. The sample has roughly 440,000 clones; approximately 89% are singletons. The rearrangement uses TRBV5-4 and TRBJ2-3; D is perhaps TRBD2 (6 bases). This sequence originates from a woman between 45 and 60 years old with COVID-19, enrolled during active disease. Sequencing used peripheral blood. Written as DNA, the CDR3 is TGTGCCAGCAGCTCTGGAGGGCAGAATAGAGATACGCAGTATTTT. Residues: CASSSGGQNRDTQYF.